A selection of T cell receptor beta chains follows, all from one sample in a study of radiotherapy plus CTLA-4 blockade in lung cancer. The assay was immunoSEQ multiplex PCR, and TCRdb's table has in-frame clones only and misses some. The data contain some 60,000 clones, 65% to 80% of them singletons. The sequenced sample was peripheral blood, obtained from a patient treated with radiotherapy plus ipilimumab. Every receptor here comes from a human donor with non-small cell lung cancer who had a complete response to radiotherapy plus ipilimumab. Both conserved end residues are part of each CDR3. A D gene is named only where the DNA matches it firmly. Some rows mark clone size as missing; the rest say once, few, many or name a class of expanded clone.

d_gene: TRBD1
v_gene: TRBV19
abundance: few
j_gene: TRBJ1-5
CDR3aa: CASSGQVNQPQHF
CDR3nt: TGTGCCAGCTCTGGACAGGTTAATCAGCCCCAGCATTTT

d_gene: TRBD1
v_gene: TRBV5-1
abundance: NA
j_gene: TRBJ1-1
CDR3aa: CASSLVGRGRGTEAFF
CDR3nt: TGCGCCAGCAGCTTGGTAGGCAGGGGGCGCGGAACTGAAGCTTTCTTT

d_gene: TRBD2
v_gene: TRBV5-1
abundance: NA
j_gene: TRBJ2-3
CDR3aa: CASSITSGGAPGDTQYF
CDR3nt: TGCGCCAGCAGCATAACTAGCGGGGGGGCCCCCGGGGATACGCAGTATTTT

d_gene: TRBD1
v_gene: TRBV5-4
abundance: NA
j_gene: TRBJ1-1
CDR3aa: CASSLQDRVAEAFF
CDR3nt: TGTGCCAGCAGCTTGCAGGACAGGGTGGCTGAAGCTTTCTTT

d_gene: TRBD2
v_gene: TRBV7-2
abundance: NA
j_gene: TRBJ2-3
CDR3aa: CASSLGLLAGGPDTQYF
CDR3nt: TGTGCCAGCAGCTTAGGCCTACTAGCGGGAGGGCCAGATACGCAGTATTTT

d_gene: NA
v_gene: TRBV30
abundance: NA
j_gene: TRBJ1-3
CDR3aa: CAWKLGQSNTIYF
CDR3nt: TGTGCCTGGAAGCTGGGACAATCAAACACCATATATTTT

d_gene: NA
v_gene: TRBV30
abundance: once
j_gene: TRBJ2-5
CDR3aa: CAWSVGGGLQETQYF
CDR3nt: TGTGCCTGGAGTGTAGGAGGGGGCCTCCAAGAGACCCAGTACTTC

d_gene: NA
v_gene: TRBV18
abundance: few
j_gene: TRBJ1-5
CDR3aa: CASSVGGGNQPQHF
CDR3nt: TGTGCCAGCTCCGTTGGAGGAGGCAATCAGCCCCAGCATTTT

d_gene: TRBD1
v_gene: TRBV6-1
abundance: NA
j_gene: TRBJ2-4
CDR3aa: CASSEDRGVGNIQYF
CDR3nt: TGTGCCAGCAGTGAGGACAGGGGTGTAGGAAACATTCAGTACTTC

d_gene: TRBD2
v_gene: TRBV19
abundance: NA
j_gene: TRBJ2-1
CDR3aa: CASSERREGLRQFF
CDR3nt: TGTGCCAGTAGTGAAAGGCGGGAGGGCCTACGGCAGTTCTTC

d_gene: NA
v_gene: TRBV7-9
abundance: once
j_gene: TRBJ2-1
CDR3aa: CASSDLLRDNEQFF
CDR3nt: TGTGCCAGCAGCGATCTGCTCAGGGACAATGAGCAGTTCTTC

d_gene: TRBD2
v_gene: TRBV6-4
abundance: few
j_gene: TRBJ2-2
CDR3aa: CASRTSANTGELFF
CDR3nt: TGTGCCAGCAGAACTAGCGCGAACACCGGGGAGCTGTTTTTT

d_gene: TRBD1
v_gene: TRBV7-9
abundance: NA
j_gene: TRBJ2-1
CDR3aa: CASSQAGTAYNEQFF
CDR3nt: TGTGCCAGCAGCCAGGCCGGGACAGCATACAATGAGCAGTTCTTC

d_gene: NA
v_gene: TRBV30
abundance: NA
j_gene: TRBJ1-2
CDR3aa: CAWSEQGRGGYTF
CDR3nt: TGTGCCTGGAGTGAACAGGGTAGGGGGGGCTACACCTTC

d_gene: NA
v_gene: TRBV18
abundance: NA
j_gene: TRBJ1-1
CDR3aa: CASSEQGSTAEAFF
CDR3nt: TGTGCCAGCTCAGAACAGGGAAGTACGGCTGAAGCTTTCTTT

d_gene: NA
v_gene: TRBV12-5
abundance: few
j_gene: TRBJ1-1
CDR3aa: CASGLVLGRNTEAFF
CDR3nt: TGTGCTAGTGGTTTGGTACTGGGGAGGAACACTGAAGCTTTCTTT

d_gene: NA
v_gene: TRBV27
abundance: NA
j_gene: TRBJ1-5
CDR3aa: CASSLFGLAQPQHF
CDR3nt: TGTGCCAGCAGTTTATTCGGTCTCGCTCAGCCCCAGCATTTT

d_gene: NA
v_gene: TRBV7-9
abundance: NA
j_gene: TRBJ1-2
CDR3aa: CASSLVDARLYGYTF
CDR3nt: TGTGCCAGCAGCCTAGTAGATGCGCGGCTATATGGCTACACCTTC

d_gene: NA
v_gene: TRBV19
abundance: few
j_gene: TRBJ1-2
CDR3aa: CASRTANYGYTF
CDR3nt: TGTGCCAGTAGGACAGCTAACTATGGCTACACCTTC

d_gene: NA
v_gene: TRBV6-5
abundance: NA
j_gene: TRBJ1-4
CDR3aa: CASSYSTGLGSEKLFF
CDR3nt: TGTGCCAGCAGTTACTCGACGGGGTTGGGAAGTGAAAAACTGTTTTTT

d_gene: TRBD2
v_gene: TRBV4-1
abundance: NA
j_gene: TRBJ2-1
CDR3aa: CASSYGSGLRRVDEQFF
CDR3nt: TGCGCCAGCAGCTACGGCTCGGGACTACGGAGGGTGGATGAGCAGTTCTTC

d_gene: TRBD1
v_gene: TRBV5-4
abundance: once
j_gene: TRBJ2-2
CDR3aa: CASSDGQGVGGELFF
CDR3nt: TGTGCCAGCAGCGACGGACAGGGCGTAGGCGGGGAGCTGTTTTTT

d_gene: NA
v_gene: TRBV18
abundance: NA
j_gene: TRBJ2-3
CDR3aa: CASSPPQNTDTQYF
CDR3nt: TGTGCCAGCTCACCACCTCAGAACACAGATACGCAGTATTTT

d_gene: TRBD1
v_gene: TRBV7-2
abundance: NA
j_gene: TRBJ1-3
CDR3aa: CASSSTGVSGNTIYF
CDR3nt: TGTGCCAGCAGCTCTACAGGGGTCTCTGGAAACACCATATATTTT

d_gene: NA
v_gene: TRBV29-1
abundance: NA
j_gene: TRBJ2-3
CDR3aa: CSVEDKSIVSGTQYF
CDR3nt: TGCAGCGTTGAGGACAAGTCAATCGTGTCTGGTACGCAGTATTTT

d_gene: NA
v_gene: TRBV6-1
abundance: NA
j_gene: TRBJ1-1
CDR3aa: CASSEFWGRRAFF
CDR3nt: TGTGCCAGCAGTGAATTCTGGGGGCGTCGAGCTTTCTTT

d_gene: NA
v_gene: TRBV18
abundance: NA
j_gene: TRBJ1-5
CDR3aa: CASSPSQGQPQHF
CDR3nt: TGTGCCAGCTCACCTTCTCAGGGTCAGCCCCAGCATTTT

d_gene: TRBD1
v_gene: TRBV7-8
abundance: NA
j_gene: TRBJ2-5
CDR3aa: CASSPRQGARETQYF
CDR3nt: TGTGCCAGCAGCCCACGACAGGGGGCGAGGGAGACCCAGTACTTC

d_gene: NA
v_gene: TRBV2
abundance: NA
j_gene: TRBJ1-5
CDR3aa: CASSLDRLSNQPQHF
CDR3nt: TGTGCCAGCAGTTTAGACAGACTTAGCAATCAGCCCCAGCATTTT

d_gene: NA
v_gene: TRBV7-2
abundance: NA
j_gene: TRBJ1-2
CDR3aa: CASSLARGSYSGYTF
CDR3nt: TGTGCCAGCAGCTTAGCCCGGGGGTCCTATTCCGGCTACACCTTC